Reported below is one TCR beta chain. Its antigen is undetermined. The data were obtained in a study of T cells in Graves' hyperthyroidism and ophthalmopathy. In the study overall: At the time of initial diagnosis and before any treatment, peripheral blood was collected.

Study outcomes and limitations: Most expanded thyroid clonotypes above 0.001 also appeared in blood.

Hyperthyroidism in the patients, aged 18 to 65, was newly diagnosed and under 2 months in duration. Thyroid ultrasound and orbital computed tomography, with clinical symptoms and serum thyroxine and TRAb, informed diagnoses. Regions amplified from RNA transcripts were the TCR beta CDR3 regions. TCR CDR3 regions were first amplified by RT-PCR with HTBI primers. Via MiXCR, TCRdb re-called the multiplex PCR reads, giving one row per CDR3 protein. Found here are 400,000 to 600,000 distinct CDR3 sequences, around 20% of them singletons; the top ten hold around a quarter. The CDR3 loop spans 16 amino acids. V lost 7 bases to trimming and J lost 0 bases; unmatched junction nucleotides: 9. Germline loops: CDR1 SNHLY, CDR2 FYNNEI.

The sample was blood. The TCR sequence derives from a man aged 18-30 years with Graves' hyperthyroidism. The rearrangement uses TRBV2 and TRBJ1-3; 7 bases line up with TRBD1. In DNA form, the CDR3 reads TGTGCCAGCAAGGGGACGGGACAGCACTCTGGAAACACCATATATTTT. Translation gives CASKGTGQHSGNTIYF.